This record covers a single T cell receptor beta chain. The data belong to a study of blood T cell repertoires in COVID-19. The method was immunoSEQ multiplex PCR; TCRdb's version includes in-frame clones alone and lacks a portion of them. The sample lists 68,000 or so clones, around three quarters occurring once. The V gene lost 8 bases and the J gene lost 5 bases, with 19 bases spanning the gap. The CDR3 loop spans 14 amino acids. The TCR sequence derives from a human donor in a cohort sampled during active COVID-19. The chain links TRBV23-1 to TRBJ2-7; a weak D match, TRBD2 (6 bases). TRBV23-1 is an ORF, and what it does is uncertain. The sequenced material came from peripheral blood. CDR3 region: CASRGLLNTHEQYF. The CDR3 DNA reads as TGCGCCAGCCGGGGACTTTTAAATACCCACGAGCAGTACTTC.